This note documents a single T cell receptor beta chain sequence. Its antigen is undetermined. PCR employed 60 Vbeta and 13 Jbeta primers. The protocol was immunoSEQ multiplex PCR, while the TCRdb copy is restricted to in-frame clones and leaves out a portion. Here the sample spans 150,000 to 170,000 clones, around 79% being singletons. There are 15 residues in the CDR3. The V gene's germline CDR1 is LNHDA and CDR2 SQIVND (reference sequence). Between the trimmed V and J ends, which lost 2 bases and 6 bases, there was a span of 14 bases. The entry originates in a study of cytomegalovirus exposure and HLA in healthy donors. Study-wide findings and caveats: An analysis done earlier found most TCR beta V segments productive about 87% or about 30% of the time. 16,951 TCR beta sequences were associated with HLA alleles at 0.05 false discovery rate in a later analysis. Roughly even sequencing depth across donors was the assumption behind the presence/absence analyses.

J is TRBJ1-5 and V is TRBV19; D is unclear. What was sequenced was PBMCs. The clonotype originates from a man aged 18 to 29 in good health and CMV-seronegative. DNA of the CDR3: TGTGCCAGTAGTATATGGATGAGGGATCGTCAGCCCCAGCATTTT. Translating it yields CASSIWMRDRQPQHF.